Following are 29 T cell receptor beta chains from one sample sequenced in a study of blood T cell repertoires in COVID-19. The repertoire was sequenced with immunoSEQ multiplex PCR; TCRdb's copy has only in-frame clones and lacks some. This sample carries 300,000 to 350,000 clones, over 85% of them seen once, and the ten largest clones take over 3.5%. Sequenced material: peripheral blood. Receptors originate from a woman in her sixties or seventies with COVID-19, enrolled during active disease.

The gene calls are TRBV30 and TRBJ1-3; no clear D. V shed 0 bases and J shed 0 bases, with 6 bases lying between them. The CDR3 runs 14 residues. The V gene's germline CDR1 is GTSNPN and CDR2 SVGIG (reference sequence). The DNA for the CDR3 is TGTGCCTGGAGTGTAGCCTACTCTGGAAACACCATATATTTT. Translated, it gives CAWSVAYSGNTIYF.

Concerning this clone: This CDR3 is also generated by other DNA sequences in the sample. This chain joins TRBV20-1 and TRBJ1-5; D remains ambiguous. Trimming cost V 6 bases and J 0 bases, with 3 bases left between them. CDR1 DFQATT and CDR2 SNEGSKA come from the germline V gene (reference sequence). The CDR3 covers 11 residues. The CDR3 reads CSARSNQPQHF. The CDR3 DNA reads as TGCAGTGCCCGTAGCAATCAGCCCCAGCATTTT.

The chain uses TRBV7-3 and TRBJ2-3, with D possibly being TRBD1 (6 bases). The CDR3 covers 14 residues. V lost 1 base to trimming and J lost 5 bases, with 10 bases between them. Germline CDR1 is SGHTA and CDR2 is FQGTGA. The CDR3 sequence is CASSLNQGIDTQYF. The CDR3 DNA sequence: TGTGCCAGCAGCTTAAACCAGGGGATAGATACGCAGTATTTT.

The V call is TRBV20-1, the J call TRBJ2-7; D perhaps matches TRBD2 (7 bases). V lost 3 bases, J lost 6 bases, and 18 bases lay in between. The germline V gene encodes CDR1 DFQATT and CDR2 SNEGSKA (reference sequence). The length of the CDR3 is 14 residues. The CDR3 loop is CSASDMGGGGEQYF. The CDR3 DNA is TGCAGTGCTAGTGATATGGGCGGGGGCGGCGAGCAGTACTTC.

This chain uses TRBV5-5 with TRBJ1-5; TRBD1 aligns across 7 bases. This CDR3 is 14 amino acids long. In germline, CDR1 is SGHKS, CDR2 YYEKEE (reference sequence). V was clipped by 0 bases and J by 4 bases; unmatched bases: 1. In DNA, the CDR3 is TGTGCCAGCAGCTTGGAGGGGGCAAATCAGCCCCAGCATTTT. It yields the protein CASSLEGANQPQHF.

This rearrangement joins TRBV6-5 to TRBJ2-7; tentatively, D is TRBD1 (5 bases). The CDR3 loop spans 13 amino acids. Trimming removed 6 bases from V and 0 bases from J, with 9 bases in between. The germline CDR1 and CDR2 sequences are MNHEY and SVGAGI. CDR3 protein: CASSLQASYEQYF. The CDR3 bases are TGTGCCAGCAGCCTACAGGCCTCCTACGAGCAGTACTTC.

The chain's CDR3 is CASSLLGASGEAFF. CDR3 sequence (DNA): TGTGCCAGCAGCCTACTCGGAGCGTCGGGGGAAGCTTTCTTT. The rearrangement joins TRBV7-9 to TRBJ1-1; no clear D gene. The length of the CDR3 is 14 residues. V shed 5 bases and J shed 8 bases, with 18 bases lying between them. Looked up from germline, CDR1 is SEHNR and CDR2 is FQNEAQ (reference sequence).

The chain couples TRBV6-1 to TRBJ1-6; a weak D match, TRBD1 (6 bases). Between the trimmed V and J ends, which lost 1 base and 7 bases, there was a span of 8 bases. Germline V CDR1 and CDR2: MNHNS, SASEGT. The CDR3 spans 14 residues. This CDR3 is CASSEGQGNSPLHF. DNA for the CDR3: TGTGCCAGCAGTGAAGGGCAGGGGAATTCACCCCTCCACTTT.

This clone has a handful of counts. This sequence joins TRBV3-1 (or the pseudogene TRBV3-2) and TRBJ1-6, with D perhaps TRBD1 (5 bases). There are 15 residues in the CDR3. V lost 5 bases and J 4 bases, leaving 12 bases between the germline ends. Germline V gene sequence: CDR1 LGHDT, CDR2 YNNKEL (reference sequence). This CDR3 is CASSDLDSYNSPLHF. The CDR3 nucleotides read TGTGCCAGCAGCGACCTCGACAGTTATAATTCACCCCTCCACTTT.

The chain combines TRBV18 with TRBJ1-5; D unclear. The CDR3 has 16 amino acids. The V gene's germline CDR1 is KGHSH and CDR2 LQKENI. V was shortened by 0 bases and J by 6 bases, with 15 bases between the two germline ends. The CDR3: CASSPPSGLRGQPQHF. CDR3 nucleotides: TGTGCCAGCTCACCACCGTCCGGGCTCCGGGGTCAGCCCCAGCATTTT.

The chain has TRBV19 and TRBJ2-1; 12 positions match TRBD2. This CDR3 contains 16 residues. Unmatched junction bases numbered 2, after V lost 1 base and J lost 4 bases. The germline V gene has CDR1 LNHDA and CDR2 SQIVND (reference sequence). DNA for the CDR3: TGTGCCAGTAGTATAGTTGGGACTAGCGGGTACAATGAGCAGTTCTTC. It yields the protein CASSIVGTSGYNEQFF. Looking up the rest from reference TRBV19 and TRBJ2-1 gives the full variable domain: DGGITQSPKYLFRKEGQNVTLSCEQNLNHDAMYWYRQDPGQGLRLIYYSQIVNDFQKGDIAEGYSVSREKKESFPLTVTSAQKNPTAFYLCASSIVGTSGYNEQFFGPGTRLTVL.

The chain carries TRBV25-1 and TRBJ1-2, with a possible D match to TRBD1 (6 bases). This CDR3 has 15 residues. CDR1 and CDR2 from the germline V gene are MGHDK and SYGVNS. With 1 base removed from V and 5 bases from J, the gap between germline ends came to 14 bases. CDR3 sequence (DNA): TGTGCCAGCAGTGAATCGGCTGGGGGCTGGTATGGCTACACCTTC. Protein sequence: CASSESAGGWYGYTF.

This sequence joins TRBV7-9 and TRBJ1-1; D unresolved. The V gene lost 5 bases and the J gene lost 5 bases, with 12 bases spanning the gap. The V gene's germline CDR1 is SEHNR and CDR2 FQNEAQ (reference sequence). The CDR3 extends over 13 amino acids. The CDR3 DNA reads TGTGCCAGCAGCCTATCCCGGGGTACTGAAGCTTTCTTT. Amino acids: CASSLSRGTEAFF.

CDR3 in DNA: TGTGCCAGCAAGGGGTCTTGGAACACCGGGGAGCTGTTTTTT. It yields the protein CASKGSWNTGELFF. The chain combines TRBV27 with TRBJ2-2; TRBD1 is a possible D gene (5 bases). CDR3 length equals 14 residues. The V gene lost 7 bases and the J gene lost 1 base, with 10 bases spanning the gap. Looked up from germline, CDR1 is MNHEY and CDR2 is SMNVEV (reference sequence).

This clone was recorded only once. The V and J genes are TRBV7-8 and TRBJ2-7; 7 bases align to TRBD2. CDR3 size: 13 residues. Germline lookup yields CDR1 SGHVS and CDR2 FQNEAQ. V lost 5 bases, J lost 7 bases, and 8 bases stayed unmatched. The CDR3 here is CASSAVGGREQYF. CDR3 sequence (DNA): TGTGCCAGCAGCGCCGTGGGAGGGCGGGAGCAGTACTTC.

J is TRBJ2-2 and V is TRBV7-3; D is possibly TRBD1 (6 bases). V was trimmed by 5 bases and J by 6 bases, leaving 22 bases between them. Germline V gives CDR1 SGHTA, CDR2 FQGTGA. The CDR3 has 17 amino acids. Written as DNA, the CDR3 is TGTGCCAGCAGCCCCCAACCGGCCCCCTGGGGGCCCGGGGAGCTGTTTTTT. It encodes CASSPQPAPWGPGELFF.

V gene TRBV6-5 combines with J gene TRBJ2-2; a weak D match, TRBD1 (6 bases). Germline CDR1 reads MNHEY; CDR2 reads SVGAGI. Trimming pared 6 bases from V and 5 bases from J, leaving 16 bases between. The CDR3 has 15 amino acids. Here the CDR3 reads CASSQSGQGTGELFF. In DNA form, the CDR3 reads TGTGCCAGCAGCCAGTCAGGGCAGGGGACCGGGGAGCTGTTTTTT.

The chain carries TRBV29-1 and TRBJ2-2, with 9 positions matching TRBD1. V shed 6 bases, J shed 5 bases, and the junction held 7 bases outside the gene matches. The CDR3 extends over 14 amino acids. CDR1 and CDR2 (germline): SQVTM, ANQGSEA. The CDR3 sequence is CSVVGQGKTGELFF. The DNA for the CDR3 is TGCAGCGTGGTGGGACAGGGAAAGACCGGGGAGCTGTTTTTT.

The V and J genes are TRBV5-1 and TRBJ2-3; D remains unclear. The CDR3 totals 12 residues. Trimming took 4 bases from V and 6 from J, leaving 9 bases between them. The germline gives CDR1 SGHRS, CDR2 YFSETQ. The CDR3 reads CASSRQLDTQYF. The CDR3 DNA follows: TGCGCCAGCAGCCGACAACTGGATACGCAGTATTTT.

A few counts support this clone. In nucleotides, the CDR3 is TGTGCCAGCTCACGGTCAGGTGGAGGGGAGACCCAGTACTTC. Protein: CASSRSGGGETQYF. The genes are TRBV18 and TRBJ2-5, with D maybe TRBD2 (6 bases). V was shortened by 4 bases and J by 5 bases, with 14 bases between the two germline ends. CDR1 is KGHSH, CDR2 LQKENI, per germline. The CDR3 sequence is 14 residues long.

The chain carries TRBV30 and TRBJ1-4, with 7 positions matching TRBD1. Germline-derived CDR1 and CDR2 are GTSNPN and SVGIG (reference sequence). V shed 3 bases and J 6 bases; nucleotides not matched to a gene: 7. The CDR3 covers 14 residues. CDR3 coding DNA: TGTGCCTGGAGGGCTCCCGGGACAGATGAAAAACTGTTTTTT. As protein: CAWRAPGTDEKLFF.

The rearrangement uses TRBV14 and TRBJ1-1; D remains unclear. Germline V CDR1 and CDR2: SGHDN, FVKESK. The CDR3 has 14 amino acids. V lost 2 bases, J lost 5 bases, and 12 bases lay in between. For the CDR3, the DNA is TGTGCCAGCAGCCAATTAGTCGCGGGGACTGAAGCTTTCTTT. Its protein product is CASSQLVAGTEAFF.

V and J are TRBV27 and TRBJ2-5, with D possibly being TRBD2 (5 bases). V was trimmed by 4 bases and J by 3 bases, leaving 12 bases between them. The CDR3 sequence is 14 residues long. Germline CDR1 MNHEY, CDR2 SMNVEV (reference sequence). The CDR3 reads CASSSIVGEETQYF. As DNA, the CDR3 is TGTGCCAGCAGTTCAATAGTCGGGGAAGAGACCCAGTACTTC.

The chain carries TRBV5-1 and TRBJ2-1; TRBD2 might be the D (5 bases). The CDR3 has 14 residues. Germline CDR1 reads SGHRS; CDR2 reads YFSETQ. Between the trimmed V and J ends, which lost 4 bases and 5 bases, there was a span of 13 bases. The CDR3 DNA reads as TGCGCCAGCAGCATCGGTGGGAGAGACAATGAGCAGTTCTTC. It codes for CASSIGGRDNEQFF.

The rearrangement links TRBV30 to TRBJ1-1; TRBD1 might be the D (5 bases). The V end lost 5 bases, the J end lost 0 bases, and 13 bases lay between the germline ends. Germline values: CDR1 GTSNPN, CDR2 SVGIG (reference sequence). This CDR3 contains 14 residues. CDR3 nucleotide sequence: TGTGCCTGGGGGGACCTAGGGGTGAACACTGAAGCTTTCTTT. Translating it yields CAWGDLGVNTEAFF.

CDR3 sequence: CASSLAHADYGYTF. The CDR3 DNA follows: TGTGCCAGCAGCTTAGCCCACGCAGACTATGGCTACACCTTC. The chain recombines TRBV11-2 with TRBJ1-2; D call uncertain. This CDR3 region has 14 residues. Germline lookup yields CDR1 SGHAT and CDR2 FQNNGV. Trimming pared 1 base from V and 3 bases from J, leaving 9 bases between. The variable domain in full, with the rest retrieved from reference TRBV11-2 and TRBJ1-2, is EAGVAQSPRYKIIEKRQSVAFWCNPISGHATLYWYQQILGQGPKLLIQFQNNGVVDDSQLPKDRFSAERLKGVDSTLKIQPAKLEDSAVYLCASSLAHADYGYTFGSGTRLTVV.

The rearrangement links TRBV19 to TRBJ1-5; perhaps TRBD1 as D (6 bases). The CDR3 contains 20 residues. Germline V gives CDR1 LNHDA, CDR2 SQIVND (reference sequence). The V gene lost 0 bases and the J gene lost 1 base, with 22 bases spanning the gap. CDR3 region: CASSIDFAQGRERSNQPQHF. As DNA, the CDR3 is TGTGCCAGTAGTATAGATTTTGCACAGGGCAGGGAGAGGAGCAATCAGCCCCAGCATTTT.

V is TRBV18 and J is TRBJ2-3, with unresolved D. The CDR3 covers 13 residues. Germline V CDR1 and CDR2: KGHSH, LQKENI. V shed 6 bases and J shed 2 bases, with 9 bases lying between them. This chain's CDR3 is CASSLDTTDTQYF. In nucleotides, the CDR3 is TGTGCCAGCTCGCTTGACACCACAGATACGCAGTATTTT.

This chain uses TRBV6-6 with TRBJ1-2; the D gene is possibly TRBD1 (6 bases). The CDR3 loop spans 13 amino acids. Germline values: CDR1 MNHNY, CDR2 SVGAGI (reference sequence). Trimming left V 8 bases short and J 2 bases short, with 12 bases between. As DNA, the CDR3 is TGTGCCAGCGCGGCAGGGGACAACTATGGCTACACCTTC. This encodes CASAAGDNYGYTF.